The 24 T cell receptor beta chains reported below all come from one sample, sequenced in a study of blood T cell repertoires in COVID-19. Sequencing used immunoSEQ multiplex PCR; TCRdb keeps in-frame clones, though not all of them. The data contain fewer than 250,000 clones, about 85% of them singletons. The sequenced material came from peripheral blood. The receptors originated from a man aged 35 to 55 with acute or convalescent COVID-19.

The chain links TRBV9 to TRBJ2-1, with D possibly TRBD1 on 6 matching bases. The CDR3 is made up of 16 amino acids. The V gene lost 1 base and the J gene lost 10 bases, with 21 bases spanning the gap. In germline, CDR1 is SGDLS, CDR2 YYNGEE. CDR3 bases: TGTGCCAGCAGCGTAAACAGGGCGAGTCATTCCCCAGAGCAGTTCTTC. Its protein product is CASSVNRASHSPEQFF.

The gene calls are TRBV19 and TRBJ2-7, with TRBD2 identical over 7 bases. The CDR3 has 12 amino acids. Germline V gene lookup returns CDR1 LNHDA and CDR2 SQIVND (reference sequence). Trimming cost V 5 bases and J 6 bases; bases outside gene matches: 4. This CDR3 is CASSPGEGEQYF. Written as DNA, the CDR3 is TGTGCCAGTAGTCCCGGGGAGGGCGAGCAGTACTTC.

This clone was counted a single time. The rearrangement links TRBV7-2 to TRBJ2-4; TRBD1 matches at 7 bases. This CDR3 has 17 amino acids. CDR1 SGHTA and CDR2 FQGNSA come from the germline V gene. V trimming: 1 base; J trimming: 9 bases; junction bases outside the gene matches: 15. CDR3 coding DNA: TGTGCCAGCAGCTTAGTCCCCGACGGACAGGTCAGAGGCATTCAGTACTTC. Translation gives CASSLVPDGQVRGIQYF.

The chain uses TRBV5-1 and TRBJ1-5; 9 nucleotides agree with TRBD1. Germline CDR1 and CDR2: SGHRS and YFSETQ. There are 17 residues in the CDR3. V shed 0 bases and J 3 bases; nucleotides not matched to a gene: 7. CDR3 bases: TGCGCCAGCAGCTTGGGCCCTAGGGACAGGGTCAATCAGCCCCAGCATTTT. Amino acid sequence: CASSLGPRDRVNQPQHF.

The chain is built from TRBV4-3 and TRBJ2-2; maybe TRBD2 (5 bases). The CDR3 runs 18 residues. V lost 1 base and J lost 1, with 16 bases in between. CDR1 is LGHNA, CDR2 YSLEER, per germline. The CDR3 sequence is CASSQAPSLAVNTGELFF. DNA for the CDR3: TGCGCCAGCAGCCAAGCTCCGTCGCTAGCAGTGAACACCGGGGAGCTGTTTTTT.

This clone was detected a few times. The chain has TRBV2 and TRBJ1-1; unclear D gene. Trimming took 3 bases from V and 0 from J, leaving 23 bases between them. The CDR3 is 19 amino acids. Germline V CDR1 and CDR2: SNHLY, FYNNEI. CDR3 sequence reads: CASSDPVVRGFIMNTEAFF. In DNA form, the CDR3 reads TGTGCCAGCAGTGACCCGGTGGTTCGGGGTTTTATCATGAACACTGAAGCTTTCTTT.

The genes are TRBV9 and TRBJ2-3; D is perhaps TRBD1 (5 bases). The CDR3 loop spans 15 amino acids. V was trimmed by 3 bases and J by 6 bases, leaving 17 bases between them. Germline V lookup: CDR1 SGDLS, CDR2 YYNGEE. CDR3 protein: CASSAGPQGGDTQYF. The CDR3 nucleotides are TGTGCCAGCAGCGCAGGCCCCCAGGGTGGGGATACGCAGTATTTT.

The chain employs TRBV6-1 and TRBJ1-1, with a weak D call TRBD1 (6 bases). The CDR3 is 14 residues long. The V gene lost 2 bases and the J gene lost 0 bases, with 7 bases spanning the gap. CDR1 and CDR2 from the germline V gene are MNHNS and SASEGT. The CDR3 bases are TGTGCCAGCAGTGAACAGGGGTTGAACACTGAAGCTTTCTTT. Translating it yields CASSEQGLNTEAFF.

The chain couples TRBV25-1 to TRBJ1-2; no reliable D call. Germline V gene data show CDR1 as MGHDK and CDR2 as SYGVNS. Trimming left V 0 bases short and J 6 bases short, with 14 bases between. The CDR3 covers 15 residues. CDR3 protein: CASSEYDKAVNGYTF. The CDR3 coding sequence is TGTGCCAGCAGTGAATATGATAAGGCGGTGAATGGCTACACCTTC.

The rearrangement uses TRBV6-1 and TRBJ1-3; D call uncertain. Trimming stripped 3 bases from V and 3 bases from J, with 12 bases between. Germline CDR1 MNHNS, CDR2 SASEGT. This CDR3 has 15 amino acids. CDR3 amino acids: CASSDKSTGGNTIYF. CDR3 sequence (DNA): TGTGCCAGCAGTGATAAATCCACCGGTGGAAACACCATATATTTT.

The V and J genes are TRBV7-8 and TRBJ1-2, with no clear D. The CDR3 has 16 amino acids. V was trimmed by 4 bases and J by 4 bases, leaving 19 bases between them. The germline gives CDR1 SGHVS, CDR2 FQNEAQ. CDR3 coding DNA: TGTGCCAGCAGCTCCTTCGACACCTTAGGTAGCTATGGCTACACCTTC. Translated, it gives CASSSFDTLGSYGYTF.

The V and J genes are TRBV18 and TRBJ1-2; D might be TRBD1 (5 bases). The CDR3 consists of 13 residues. The germline V gene encodes CDR1 KGHSH and CDR2 LQKENI. Trimming left V 0 bases short and J 6 bases short, with 8 bases between. CDR3 in amino acids: CASSPPGVDGYTF. The CDR3 nucleotides read TGTGCCAGCTCACCACCAGGGGTAGATGGCTACACCTTC.

V usage is TRBV19 and J usage is TRBJ2-7, with D possibly TRBD2 on 5 matching bases. This CDR3 spans 14 amino acids. Germline assignment: CDR1 LNHDA and CDR2 SQIVND (reference sequence). V was shortened by 3 bases and J by 6 bases, with 15 bases between the two germline ends. CDR3 nucleotides: TGTGCCAGTAGTATTGGACCTACCGGAGGCGAGCAGTACTTC. Its protein product is CASSIGPTGGEQYF.

The count of this clone is one. This chain links TRBV21-1 with TRBJ1-5; TRBD1, the D gene given by the table, was not confirmed from the DNA. TRBV21-1 is described as a pseudogene. The CDR3 is made up of 14 amino acids. Written as DNA, the CDR3 is TGTGCCAGCGATCGACAGTCTAGCAATCAGCCCCAGCATTTT. It specifies CASDRQSSNQPQHF.

The gene calls are TRBV30 and TRBJ1-4; 7 nucleotides line up with TRBD1. V dropped 0 bases and J dropped 7; count of bases not matched to a gene: 5. In germline, CDR1 is GTSNPN, CDR2 SVGIG (reference sequence). The CDR3 contains 14 residues. In DNA form, the CDR3 reads TGTGCCTGGAGTGTCCCCAGGGGGGTTGAAAAACTGTTTTTT. Protein: CAWSVPRGVEKLFF.

This clone was seen a handful of times. V and J are TRBV6-5 and TRBJ1-4; tentative D call: TRBD1 (6 bases). CDR1 and CDR2 (germline): MNHEY, SVGAGI. The length of the CDR3 is 14 residues. Trimming stripped 5 bases from V and 8 bases from J, with 15 bases between. The chain's CDR3 is CASSKLLRGEKLFF. For the CDR3, the DNA is TGTGCCAGCAGTAAACTTTTAAGGGGGGAAAAACTGTTTTTT.

The chain joins TRBV3-1 (or the pseudogene TRBV3-2) to TRBJ2-7; TRBD1 agrees at 9 bases. J was trimmed by 2 bases and V by 4 bases; bases with no gene match: 9. Germline V gene sequence: CDR1 LGHDT, CDR2 YNNKEL (reference sequence). The CDR3 covers 16 residues. This CDR3 is CASSPTGQGRTYEQYF. The CDR3 DNA reads as TGTGCCAGCAGCCCCACTGGACAGGGGAGGACCTACGAGCAGTACTTC.

The rearrangement joins TRBV7-7 to TRBJ2-1, with TRBD2 matching 12 bases. V trimming: 5 bases; J trimming: 5 bases; junction bases outside the gene matches: 10. CDR3 size: 17 residues. Germline V lookup: CDR1 SSHAT, CDR2 FNYEAQ (reference sequence). This chain's CDR3 is CASSPTLRTSGNNEQFF. The CDR3 region has the DNA TGTGCCAGCAGCCCTACTCTTAGGACTAGCGGGAACAATGAGCAGTTCTTC.

The chain couples TRBV3-1 (or the pseudogene TRBV3-2) to TRBJ1-6, with TRBD1 identical over 10 bases. The CDR3 runs to 15 residues. V was clipped by 6 bases and J by 6 bases; unmatched bases: 5. Per the germline V gene, CDR1 is LGHDT and CDR2 is YNNKEL (reference sequence). The CDR3 protein is CASRFRDRGNSPLHF. CDR3 DNA sequence: TGTGCCAGCAGATTCCGGGACAGGGGTAATTCACCCCTCCACTTT.

The sample holds a few counts of this clone. One end of the junction does not line up with germline, which may come from a read error. The J gene is TRBJ2-7, the V gene TRBV23-1; D not resolved. TRBV23-1 is known as an ORF, though its function is uncertain. This CDR3 contains 8 residues. CDR3 coding DNA: TGCGCCAGCAGTCAATCCTTCTTC. Translating it yields CASSQSFF.

CDR3 residues: CASSLGLAGHEQFF. Here the CDR3 DNA reads TGTGCCAGCAGCTTGGGCCTAGCGGGGCATGAGCAGTTCTTC. The V call is TRBV9, the J call TRBJ2-1, with 9 bases identical to TRBD2. The trim removed 4 bases at V and 8 bases at J, leaving 7 bases unmatched. This CDR3 is 14 amino acids long. CDR1 is SGDLS, CDR2 YYNGEE, per germline.

The genes are TRBV6-2 or TRBV6-3 and TRBJ2-5, with 7 positions matching TRBD1. J was trimmed by 3 bases and V by 4 bases; bases with no gene match: 5. The CDR3 totals 14 residues. Per germline, CDR1 MNHEY and CDR2 SVGEGT. CDR3 protein: CASSSTGKKETQYF. The CDR3 DNA sequence: TGTGCCAGCAGTTCGACAGGGAAGAAAGAGACCCAGTACTTC.

The rearrangement joins TRBV6-6 to TRBJ1-2, with D maybe TRBD1 (6 bases). Germline loops: CDR1 MNHNY, CDR2 SVGAGI (reference sequence). The CDR3 runs to 14 residues. V gave up 2 bases and J gave up 4 bases, with 11 bases separating them. The chain's CDR3 is CASSYQDSPYGYTF. The CDR3 region has the DNA TGTGCCAGCAGTTACCAGGACAGCCCCTATGGCTACACCTTC.

This clone occurred a few times. J is TRBJ1-1 and V is TRBV11-2; D possibly corresponds to TRBD1 (6 bases). Per the germline V gene, CDR1 is SGHAT and CDR2 is FQNNGV. V shed 4 bases and J shed 4 bases, with 13 bases lying between them. CDR3 length: 14 residues. The CDR3 loop is CASSWGGASTEAFF. DNA for the CDR3: TGTGCCAGCAGCTGGGGGGGCGCGAGCACTGAAGCTTTCTTT.